A selection of T cell receptor beta chains follows, all from one sample in a study of control samples from healthy donors and cancer patients. Here immunoSEQ multiplex PCR was the method, and the copy in TCRdb shows in-frame clones only, minus some. The sample records about 150,000 clones, 90% to 95% being singletons. Sequences were obtained from blood. These receptors came from a man aged 35 to 55 in good health. Both conserved end residues are part of each CDR3. Where a row states a size, it is once, few, many or the class of an expanded clone; other rows omit it.

V: TRBV20-1; size: .; J: TRBJ2-5; CDR3: CSAPRTETQYF
V: TRBV19; size: .; J: TRBJ1-3; CDR3: CASSGGPNPGNTIYF
V: TRBV12-5; size: .; J: TRBJ1-1; CDR3: CASGSRQQGARTEAFF
V: TRBV27; size: .; J: TRBJ1-1; CDR3: CASSAGVGTEAFF
V: TRBV6-5; size: .; J: TRBJ1-1; CDR3: CASGKQGVQTEAFF
V: TRBV20-1; size: once; J: TRBJ2-7; CDR3: CSARDFYEQYF
V: TRBV5-1; size: once; J: TRBJ1-4; CDR3: CASSPGTGNEKLFF
V: TRBV29-1; size: once; J: TRBJ1-1; CDR3: CSVHVREGTEAFF
V: TRBV9; size: .; J: TRBJ1-3; CDR3: CASSSPRAGGNTIYF
V: TRBV7-9; size: .; J: TRBJ2-2; CDR3: CASSLAWGDTGELFF
V: TRBV5-1; size: .; J: TRBJ2-7; CDR3: CASRSNYEQYF
V: TRBV5-1; size: .; J: TRBJ2-7; CDR3: CASSVDRAPDEQYF
V: TRBV2; size: .; J: TRBJ1-1; CDR3: CASSDFGNTEAFF
V: TRBV5-1; size: .; J: TRBJ1-4; CDR3: CASSPGGGATNEKLFF
V: TRBV3-1/TRBV3-2; size: .; J: TRBJ1-3; CDR3: CASSQGHKVKGAGNTIYF
V: TRBV18; size: .; J: TRBJ1-4; CDR3: CASSPSTPVGKLFF
V: TRBV18; size: once; J: TRBJ2-7; CDR3: CASSPGTGSYEQYF
V: TRBV5-4; size: .; J: TRBJ1-2; CDR3: CASSLGGSSSNYGYTF
V: TRBV5-5; size: .; J: TRBJ2-4; CDR3: CASSLGMGPIQYF
V: TRBV12-3/TRBV12-4; size: .; J: TRBJ1-2; CDR3: CASSSGPFDGYTF
V: TRBV6-2/TRBV6-3; size: .; J: TRBJ2-1; CDR3: CASSFGDEQFF
V: TRBV5-1; size: .; J: TRBJ1-1; CDR3: CASSFQGANTEAFF
V: TRBV10-3; size: .; J: TRBJ1-2; CDR3: CAISRQEDGYTF
V: TRBV6-5; size: .; J: TRBJ1-5; CDR3: CASSKDRGGNQPQHF
V: TRBV30; size: once; J: TRBJ1-1; CDR3: CAWSRGAGTEAFF
V: TRBV4-1; size: .; J: TRBJ2-7; CDR3: CASSQEALDTFSYEQYF
V: TRBV27; size: .; J: TRBJ1-1; CDR3: CASSSGARGLTEAFF
V: TRBV6-5; size: .; J: TRBJ1-2; CDR3: CASKAWRAAQSYTF